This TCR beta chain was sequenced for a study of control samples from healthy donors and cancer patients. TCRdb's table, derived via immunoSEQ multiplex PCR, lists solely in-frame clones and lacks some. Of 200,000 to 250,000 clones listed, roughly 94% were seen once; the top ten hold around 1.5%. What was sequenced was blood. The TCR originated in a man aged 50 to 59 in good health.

CDR3 coding DNA: TGTGCCAGCAGCGACGACAAGGCTTGGTATGGCTACACCTTC. This codes for CASSDDKAWYGYTF. The chain has TRBV2 and TRBJ1-2, with unresolved D. The CDR3 is made up of 14 amino acids. Trimming shortened V by 6 bases and J by 5 bases, and 16 bases separated the two germline ends. In germline, CDR1 is SNHLY, CDR2 FYNNEI.